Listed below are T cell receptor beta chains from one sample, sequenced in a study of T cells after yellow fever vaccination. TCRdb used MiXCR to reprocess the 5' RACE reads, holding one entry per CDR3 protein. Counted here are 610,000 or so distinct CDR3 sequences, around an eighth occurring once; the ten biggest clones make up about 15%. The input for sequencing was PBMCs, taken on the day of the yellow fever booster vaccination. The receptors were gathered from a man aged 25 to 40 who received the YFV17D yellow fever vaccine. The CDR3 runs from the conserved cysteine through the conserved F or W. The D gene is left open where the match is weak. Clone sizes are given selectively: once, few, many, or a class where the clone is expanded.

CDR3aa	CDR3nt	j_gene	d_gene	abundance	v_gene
CATSRDSAGQGFNEQYF	TGTGCCACCAGCAGAGATAGTGCTGGACAGGGTTTTAACGAGCAGTACTTC	TRBJ2-7	TRBD1	-	TRBV15
CASSYLPGVDGVNTEAFF	TGTGCCAGCAGTTACCTCCCCGGCGTTGACGGAGTGAACACTGAAGCTTTCTTT	TRBJ1-1	-	-	TRBV6-5
CASSLVGRENEQFF	TGCGCCAGCAGCTTGGTAGGCAGGGAGAATGAGCAGTTCTTC	TRBJ2-1	-	-	TRBV5-1
CASRQSLAGNEQFF	TGTGCCAGCAGACAAAGCCTAGCGGGCAATGAGCAGTTCTTC	TRBJ2-1	TRBD2	-	TRBV7-8
CASIRDRDSNQPQHF	TGTGCCAGTATCCGGGACAGGGACAGCAATCAGCCCCAGCATTTT	TRBJ1-5	TRBD1	few	TRBV19
CASRGLAGGPGAYNEQFF	TGTGCCAGCAGGGGTCTAGCGGGAGGGCCCGGGGCCTACAATGAGCAGTTCTTC	TRBJ2-1	TRBD2	many	TRBV28
CASSLEQRPTDTQCF	TGTGCCAGCAGCTTAGAACAGAGGCCCACAGATACGCAGTGTTTT	TRBJ2-3	-	-	TRBV7-8
CASSELREANNEQFF	TGCGCCAGCAGTGAGTTGCGGGAGGCTAACAATGAGCAGTTCTTC	TRBJ2-1	TRBD2	-	TRBV10-2
CASSLVRGSAEAFF	TGTGCCAGCAGCTTAGTCAGGGGGTCGGCTGAAGCTTTCTTT	TRBJ1-1	TRBD1	-	TRBV7-2
CASSLEDSEETQYF	TGCGCCAGCAGCTTGGAGGATTCCGAAGAGACCCAGTACTTC	TRBJ2-5	-	-	TRBV5-1
CSVEGGGSSSYEQYF	TGCAGCGTTGAAGGAGGGGGTTCAAGCTCCTACGAGCAGTACTTC	TRBJ2-7	-	many	TRBV29-1
CASTQNNEQFF	TGTGCCAGCACCCAGAACAATGAGCAGTTCTTC	TRBJ2-1	-	few	TRBV7-2
CASSYASIGWTQYF	TGTGCCAGCAGTTACGCCTCTATCGGCTGGACCCAGTACTTC	TRBJ2-5	-	-	TRBV6-5
CASSQEAPGLAVYNEQFF	TGTGCCAGCAGCCAAGAGGCCCCGGGACTAGCGGTTTACAATGAGCAGTTCTTC	TRBJ2-1	TRBD2	-	TRBV14
CASSLGTGRFYEQYF	TGTGCCAGCAGTTTAGGGACAGGGAGGTTCTACGAGCAGTACTTC	TRBJ2-7	TRBD1	few	TRBV28
CASSVGGFTGELFF	TGTGCCAGCAGCGTGGGGGGCTTCACCGGGGAGCTGTTTTTT	TRBJ2-2	-	-	TRBV9
CASSFPGALTTEAFF	TGTGCCAGCAGTTTCCCTGGGGCTCTGACCACTGAAGCTTTCTTT	TRBJ1-1	-	-	TRBV28
CASSLHLSYEQYF	TGTGCCAGCAGCTTGCACCTTTCCTACGAGCAGTACTTC	TRBJ2-7	-	few	TRBV5-6
CASGGARAEQYF	TGTGCCAGCGGAGGGGCGCGCGCCGAGCAGTACTTC	TRBJ2-7	-	few	TRBV6-5
CASIPGTTHNEQFF	TGTGCCAGCATCCCGGGAACTACTCACAATGAGCAGTTCTTC	TRBJ2-1	-	-	TRBV12-3/TRBV12-4
CASSLFGGELFF	TGTGCCAGCAGTTTATTTGGCGGGGAGCTGTTTTTT	TRBJ2-2	-	-	TRBV27
CASSLDASLVNRLSGNTIYF	TGCGCCAGCAGCTTGGATGCGAGCTTGGTCAACCGGCTCTCTGGAAACACCATATATTTT	TRBJ1-3	-	-	TRBV5-1
CSARPLPGLAGSYNEQFF	TGCAGTGCTCGACCCCTCCCTGGACTAGCGGGCTCCTACAATGAGCAGTTCTTC	TRBJ2-1	TRBD2	-	TRBV20-1
CASSNGQPQHF	TGTGCCAGCAGTAACGGACAGCCCCAGCATTTT	TRBJ1-5	-	many	TRBV6-2/TRBV6-3
CASSLPGDRVEQYF	TGTGCCAGCAGTCTCCCCGGGGACAGGGTTGAGCAGTACTTC	TRBJ2-7	TRBD1	-	TRBV27
CASSPSSGYGGELFF	TGTGCCAGCAGCCCCTCTTCTGGTTACGGGGGGGAGCTGTTTTTT	TRBJ2-2	-	many	TRBV12-3/TRBV12-4
CASSSSPGNEQYF	TGTGCCAGCAGCTCCTCTCCGGGGAACGAGCAGTACTTC	TRBJ2-7	-	few	TRBV11-2
CASSPQRLSGIDEQFF	TGTGCCAGCAGCCCTCAAAGGCTAAGCGGTATAGATGAGCAGTTCTTC	TRBJ2-1	-	few	TRBV5-5
CSARVTGSHEQYF	TGCAGTGCTAGAGTTACAGGGTCCCACGAGCAGTACTTC	TRBJ2-7	-	few	TRBV20-1
CASSPLPGTSGRETQYF	TGTGCCAGCAGCCCTTTACCCGGGACTAGCGGGAGAGAGACCCAGTACTTC	TRBJ2-5	TRBD2	few	TRBV9
CASSLEGLDEQYF	TGTGCCAGCAGCTTGGAGGGCCTGGACGAGCAGTACTTC	TRBJ2-7	-	-	TRBV5-6
CATREVLTNTGELFF	TGTGCCACCAGGGAGGTCCTTACTAACACCGGGGAGCTGTTTTTT	TRBJ2-2	-	few	TRBV24-1
CAIGREVTYNEQFF	TGTGCCATCGGTCGAGAGGTGACCTACAATGAGCAGTTCTTC	TRBJ2-1	-	few	TRBV10-3
CASSQEDEQFF	TGTGCCAGCAGCCAAGAGGATGAGCAGTTCTTC	TRBJ2-1	-	-	TRBV4-2
CASSNNLLAPFGDTQYF	TGTGCCAGCAGCAACAATCTGCTAGCTCCGTTTGGGGATACGCAGTATTTT	TRBJ2-3	-	many	TRBV7-9
CASSQRRAPNYEQYF	TGTGCCAGCAGCCAGAGGAGGGCCCCAAACTACGAGCAGTACTTC	TRBJ2-7	-	-	TRBV7-2
CASSPGTSGRSDTQYF	TGTGCCAGCAGTCCTGGGACTAGCGGGAGGTCAGATACGCAGTATTTT	TRBJ2-3	TRBD2	-	TRBV6-1
CASSLQQPNTGELFF	TGTGCCAGCAGCTTACAACAGCCTAACACCGGGGAGCTGTTTTTT	TRBJ2-2	-	-	TRBV7-8
CASSTPLLARGDEQFF	TGTGCCAGTAGTACCCCCCTCCTAGCGAGGGGGGATGAGCAGTTCTTC	TRBJ2-1	-	few	TRBV19
CASSYSGLFGSYEQYF	TGTGCCAGCAGTTACTCAGGTCTTTTTGGATCCTACGAGCAGTACTTC	TRBJ2-7	-	-	TRBV6-5
CASSPSTGGGELFF	TGTGCCAGCTCACCGTCAACGGGAGGCGGGGAGCTGTTTTTT	TRBJ2-2	TRBD2	few	TRBV18
CSAVKTGYNEQFF	TGCAGCGCCGTTAAGACAGGCTACAATGAGCAGTTCTTC	TRBJ2-1	-	-	TRBV29-1
CASSPRYGQETQYF	TGTGCCAGCTCACCACGCTACGGCCAAGAGACCCAGTACTTC	TRBJ2-5	-	-	TRBV18
CASNLEGVGELFF	TGTGCCAGCAACCTCGAGGGAGTCGGGGAGCTGTTTTTT	TRBJ2-2	-	many	TRBV12-3/TRBV12-4
CASSTGTSGYTF	TGTGCCAGCAGCACCGGGACGAGTGGCTACACCTTC	TRBJ1-2	-	few	TRBV6-2/TRBV6-3
CSANAADNSPLHF	TGCAGTGCTAATGCGGCCGATAATTCACCCCTCCACTTT	TRBJ1-6	-	-	TRBV20-1
CVSSPGRGKDTQYF	TGTGTCAGCTCCCCGGGCAGGGGGAAAGATACGCAGTATTTT	TRBJ2-3	TRBD1	few	TRBV27
CASRVTSGPDTYNEQFF	TGTGCCAGCAGGGTGACTAGCGGTCCAGATACTTACAATGAGCAGTTCTTC	TRBJ2-1	TRBD2	-	TRBV27
CASSYVKLAGAYEQYF	TGTGCCAGCAGTTATGTAAAACTAGCGGGAGCTTACGAGCAGTACTTC	TRBJ2-7	TRBD2	few	TRBV6-5
CASSQDLYSGRTGGANVLTF	TGCGCCAGCAGCCAAGATCTATATAGCGGGAGGACGGGTGGGGCCAACGTCCTGACTTTC	TRBJ2-6	TRBD2	few	TRBV4-3
CASSSTRKDTDTQYF	TGTGCCAGCAGCTCGACTAGAAAAGACACAGATACGCAGTATTTT	TRBJ2-3	-	few	TRBV11-2
CASSLGSTSTDTQYF	TGCGCCAGCAGCTTGGGAAGTACTAGCACAGATACGCAGTATTTT	TRBJ2-3	-	many	TRBV5-1
CSASGRAGETQYF	TGCAGTGCTAGCGGGAGGGCGGGAGAGACCCAGTACTTC	TRBJ2-5	TRBD2	-	TRBV20-1
CASSLARDSYGYTF	TGTGCCAGCAGCTTGGCCCGGGACAGTTATGGCTACACCTTC	TRBJ1-2	TRBD1	few	TRBV5-5